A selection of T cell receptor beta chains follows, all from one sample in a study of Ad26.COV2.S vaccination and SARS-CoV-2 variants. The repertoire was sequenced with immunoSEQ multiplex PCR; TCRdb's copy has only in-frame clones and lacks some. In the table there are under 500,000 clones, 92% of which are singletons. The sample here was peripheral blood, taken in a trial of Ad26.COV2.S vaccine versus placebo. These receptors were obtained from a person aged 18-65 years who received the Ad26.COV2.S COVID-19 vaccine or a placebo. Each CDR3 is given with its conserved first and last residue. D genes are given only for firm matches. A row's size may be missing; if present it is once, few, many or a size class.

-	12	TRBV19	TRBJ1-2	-	CASSPREYGYTF	TGTGCCAGTAGTCCCCGAGAGTATGGCTACACCTTC
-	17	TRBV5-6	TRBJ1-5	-	CASSLEILSYSNQPQHF	TGTGCCAGCAGCTTGGAGATTCTATCTTATAGCAATCAGCCCCAGCATTTT
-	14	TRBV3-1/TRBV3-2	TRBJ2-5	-	CASSTGADQETQYF	TGTGCCAGCAGTACCGGGGCCGACCAAGAGACCCAGTACTTC
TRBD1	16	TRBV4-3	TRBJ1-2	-	CASSQDRDRGAYGYTF	TGCGCCAGCAGCCAAGACCGGGACAGGGGAGCCTATGGCTACACCTTC
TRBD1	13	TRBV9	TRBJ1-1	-	CASSVEGDREAFF	TGTGCCAGCAGCGTAGAGGGGGACAGGGAAGCTTTCTTT
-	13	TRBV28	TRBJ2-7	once	CASSLGSVYEQYF	TGTGCCAGCAGTTTGGGGTCAGTGTACGAGCAGTACTTC
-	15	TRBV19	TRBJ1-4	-	CASSMSAARGEKLFF	TGTGCCAGTAGTATGTCCGCGGCCCGTGGGGAAAAACTGTTTTTT
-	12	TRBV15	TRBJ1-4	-	CATSREDEKLFF	TGTGCCACCAGCAGAGAGGATGAAAAACTGTTTTTT
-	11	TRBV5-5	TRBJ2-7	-	CASSSGHEQYF	TGTGCCAGCAGCAGCGGACACGAGCAGTACTTC
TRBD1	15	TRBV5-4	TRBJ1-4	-	CASSLRGLTNEKLFF	TGTGCCAGCAGCCTCAGGGGGCTCACTAATGAAAAACTGTTTTTT
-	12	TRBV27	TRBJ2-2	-	CASRRNTGELFF	TGTGCCAGCAGGCGGAACACCGGGGAGCTGTTTTTT
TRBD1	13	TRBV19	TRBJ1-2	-	CASRTGLSYGYTF	TGTGCCAGTAGGACAGGGTTGAGCTATGGCTACACCTTC
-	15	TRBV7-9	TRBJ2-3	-	CASSLTEASTDTQYF	TGTGCCAGCAGCCTGACTGAAGCTAGCACAGATACGCAGTATTTT
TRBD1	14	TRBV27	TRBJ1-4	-	CASSPDRVVWKLFF	TGTGCCAGCAGTCCCGACAGGGTGGTTTGGAAACTGTTTTTT
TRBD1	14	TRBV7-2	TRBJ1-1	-	CASKPGTGNTEAFF	TGTGCCAGCAAACCCGGGACAGGTAACACTGAAGCTTTCTTT
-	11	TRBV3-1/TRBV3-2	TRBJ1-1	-	CASSQGTKAFF	TGTGCCAGCAGCCAAGGGACAAAAGCTTTCTTT
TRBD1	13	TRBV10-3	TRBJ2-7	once	CAASGTAIYEQYF	TGTGCCGCGTCCGGGACAGCCATTTACGAGCAGTACTTC
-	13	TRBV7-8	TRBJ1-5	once	CASSGTANQPQHF	TGTGCCAGCAGCGGGACGGCAAATCAGCCCCAGCATTTT
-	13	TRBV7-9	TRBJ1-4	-	CASSPDTNEKLFF	TGTGCCAGCAGCCCGGACACCAATGAAAAACTGTTTTTT
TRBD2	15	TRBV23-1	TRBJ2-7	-	CASSQFAGVPYEQYF	TGCGCCAGCAGTCAATTTGCGGGGGTCCCCTACGAGCAGTACTTC
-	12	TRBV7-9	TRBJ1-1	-	CASLPVTAEAFF	TGTGCCAGCCTCCCGGTTACCGCTGAAGCTTTCTTT
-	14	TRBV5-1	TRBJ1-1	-	CASNVGQSFTEAFF	TGCGCCAGCAACGTAGGACAGTCCTTCACTGAAGCTTTCTTT
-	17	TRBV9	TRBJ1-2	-	CASSVQPQGTRSYGYTF	TGTGCCAGCAGCGTCCAACCACAGGGAACCCGCTCCTATGGCTACACCTTC
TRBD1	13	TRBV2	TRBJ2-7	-	CASKDRGRDEQYF	TGTGCCAGCAAGGACAGGGGGCGCGACGAGCAGTACTTC
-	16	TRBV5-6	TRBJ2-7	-	CASSGTNTGRPYEQYF	TGTGCCAGCAGCGGTACAAATACAGGGCGTCCCTACGAGCAGTACTTC
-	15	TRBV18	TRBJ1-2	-	CASSPGQGPSRGYTF	TGTGCCAGCTCACCAGGGCAGGGGCCTTCTAGGGGCTACACCTTC
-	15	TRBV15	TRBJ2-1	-	CATSSRVNGGNEQFF	TGTGCCACCAGCAGCCGTGTCAACGGAGGTAATGAGCAGTTCTTC
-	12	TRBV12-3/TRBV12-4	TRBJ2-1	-	CASSDPGAGEFF	TGTGCCAGCAGTGACCCAGGGGCCGGGGAGTTCTTC
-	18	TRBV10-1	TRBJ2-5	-	CASSQGPGPGVGQETQYF	TGCGCCAGCAGCCAAGGTCCGGGTCCCGGAGTGGGGCAAGAGACCCAGTACTTC
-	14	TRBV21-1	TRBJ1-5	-	CASRGQGYNQPQHF	TGTGCCAGCAGGGGACAGGGGTACAATCAGCCCCAGCATTTT
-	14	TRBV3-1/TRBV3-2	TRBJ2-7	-	CAIPKGSSSYEQYF	TGTGCCATCCCTAAGGGGTCGAGCTCCTACGAGCAGTACTTC
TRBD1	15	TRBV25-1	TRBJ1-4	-	CASSVTGVSNEKLFF	TGTGCCAGCAGTGTGACAGGGGTTTCTAATGAAAAACTGTTTTTT
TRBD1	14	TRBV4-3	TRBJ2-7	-	CASSQGDSGSEQYF	TGCGCCAGCAGCCAAGGGGACAGCGGAAGCGAGCAGTACTTC
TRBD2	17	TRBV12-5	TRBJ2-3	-	CASGFSSGRIHADTQYF	TGTGCTAGTGGTTTCTCTAGCGGGCGCATACATGCAGATACGCAGTATTTT
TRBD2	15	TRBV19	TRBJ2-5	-	CASSIRAGGRETQYF	TGTGCCAGTAGTATCAGGGCGGGGGGAAGAGAGACCCAGTACTTC
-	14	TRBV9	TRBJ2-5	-	CASSVEGGLETQYF	TGTGCCAGCAGCGTAGAGGGAGGACTAGAGACCCAGTACTTC
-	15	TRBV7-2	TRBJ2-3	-	CASSLALRLDDTQYF	TGTGCCAGCAGCTTAGCGCTAAGGCTAGACGATACGCAGTATTTT
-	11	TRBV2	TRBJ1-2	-	CATTGNYGYTF	TGTGCCACCACAGGGAACTATGGCTACACCTTC
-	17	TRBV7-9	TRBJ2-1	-	CASSLTDAPHGMNEQFF	TGTGCCAGCAGCTTAACGGATGCGCCCCATGGGATGAATGAGCAGTTCTTC
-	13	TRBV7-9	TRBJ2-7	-	CASSPDNRGEQYF	TGTGCCAGCAGCCCTGATAATCGCGGCGAGCAGTACTTC
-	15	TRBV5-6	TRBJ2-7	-	CASSLGGGDPTKQYF	TGTGCCAGCAGCTTGGGCGGCGGGGACCCCACCAAGCAGTACTTC
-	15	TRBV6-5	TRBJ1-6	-	CASSSSSSYNSPLHF	TGTGCCAGCAGTTCCAGTAGCTCCTATAATTCACCCCTCCACTTT
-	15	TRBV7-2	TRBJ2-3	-	CASSLLSGYTDTQYF	TGTGCCAGCAGCTTACTTAGCGGATACACAGATACGCAGTATTTT
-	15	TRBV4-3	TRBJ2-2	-	CASSQGRGAGGELFF	TGCGCCAGCAGCCAAGGCCGGGGGGCCGGCGGGGAGCTGTTTTTT
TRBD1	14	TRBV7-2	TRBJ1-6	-	CASSLNGQGTPLHF	TGTGCCAGCAGCTTAAACGGACAGGGAACACCCCTCCACTTT
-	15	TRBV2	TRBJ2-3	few	CASSASYSGAGTQYF	TGTGCCAGCAGTGCCTCATACAGCGGTGCGGGGACGCAGTATTTT
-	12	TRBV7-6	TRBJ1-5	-	CASSLLNQPQHF	TGTGCCAGCAGCCTTCTCAATCAGCCCCAGCATTTT
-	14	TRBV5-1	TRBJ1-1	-	CASSPWTENTEAFF	TGCGCCAGCAGCCCTTGGACGGAGAACACTGAAGCTTTCTTT
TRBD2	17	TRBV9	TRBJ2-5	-	CASSVGGSGGAGETQYF	TGTGCCAGCAGCGTAGGAGGTAGCGGGGGGGCCGGAGAGACCCAGTACTTC
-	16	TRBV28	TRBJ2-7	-	CASSLYPAGRYYEQYF	TGTGCCAGCAGTTTATATCCGGCGGGCAGATACTACGAGCAGTACTTC
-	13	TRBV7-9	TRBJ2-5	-	CASSQTEKRTQYF	TGTGCCAGCAGCCAGACAGAGAAGAGAACCCAGTACTTC
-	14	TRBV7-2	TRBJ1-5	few	CASSFLGRNQPQHF	TGTGCCAGCAGCTTCTTGGGCAGAAATCAGCCCCAGCATTTT
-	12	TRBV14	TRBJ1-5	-	CASSQNNQPQHF	TGTGCCAGCAGCCAAAATAACCAGCCCCAGCATTTT
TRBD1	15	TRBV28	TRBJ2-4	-	CASSQTGLAKNIQYF	TGTGCCAGCAGTCAGACAGGGTTAGCCAAAAACATTCAGTACTTC
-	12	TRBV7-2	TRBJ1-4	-	CASSLLGGKLFF	TGTGCCAGCAGCTTGTTAGGGGGTAAACTGTTTTTT
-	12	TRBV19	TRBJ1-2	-	CASSFNRDGYTF	TGTGCCAGTAGTTTCAACAGGGATGGCTACACCTTC
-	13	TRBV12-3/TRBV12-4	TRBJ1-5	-	CASSFGGQGPQHF	TGTGCCAGCAGTTTTGGGGGGCAGGGGCCCCAGCATTTT
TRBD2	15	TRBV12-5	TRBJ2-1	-	CASVPSGGAQNEQFF	TGTGCTAGTGTTCCTAGCGGGGGGGCTCAAAATGAGCAGTTCTTC
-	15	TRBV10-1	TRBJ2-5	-	CASSDFGNGQETQYF	-
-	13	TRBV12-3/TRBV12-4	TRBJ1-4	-	CASRKMWGEKLFF	TGTGCCAGCAGAAAGATGTGGGGGGAAAAACTGTTTTTT